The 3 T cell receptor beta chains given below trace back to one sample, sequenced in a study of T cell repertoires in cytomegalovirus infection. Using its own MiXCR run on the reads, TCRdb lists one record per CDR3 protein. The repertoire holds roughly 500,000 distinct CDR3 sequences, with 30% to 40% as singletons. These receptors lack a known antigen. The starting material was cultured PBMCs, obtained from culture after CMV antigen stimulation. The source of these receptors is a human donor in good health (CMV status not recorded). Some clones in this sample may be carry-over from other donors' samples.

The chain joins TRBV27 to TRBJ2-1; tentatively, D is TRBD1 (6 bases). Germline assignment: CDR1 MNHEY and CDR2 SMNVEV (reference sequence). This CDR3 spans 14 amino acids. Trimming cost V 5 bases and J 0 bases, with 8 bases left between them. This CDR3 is CASSRQVSYNEQFF. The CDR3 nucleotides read TGTGCCAGCAGTCGACAGGTCTCCTACAATGAGCAGTTCTTC.

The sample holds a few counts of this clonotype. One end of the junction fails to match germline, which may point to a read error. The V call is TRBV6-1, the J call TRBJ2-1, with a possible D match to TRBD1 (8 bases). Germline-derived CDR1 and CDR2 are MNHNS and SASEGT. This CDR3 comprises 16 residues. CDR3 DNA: TGTGCCAGCAGTCCGAGACAGGGGCTACTGATAGCGGGTGAGGTCTTC. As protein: CASSPRQGLLIAGEVF.

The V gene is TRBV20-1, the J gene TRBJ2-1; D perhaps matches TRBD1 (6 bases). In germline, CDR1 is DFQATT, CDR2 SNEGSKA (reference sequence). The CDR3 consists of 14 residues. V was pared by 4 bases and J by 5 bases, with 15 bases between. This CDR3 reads CSATRDTWDNEQFF. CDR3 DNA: TGCAGTGCTACCCGGGACACGTGGGACAATGAGCAGTTCTTC.